Presented here are 11 T cell receptor beta chains from one specimen sequenced in a study of blood T cell repertoires in COVID-19. The table came from immunoSEQ multiplex PCR; TCRdb's copy has only in-frame clones and leaves some out. The sample yields over 200,000 clones, roughly nine tenths seen once. Sequenced material: peripheral blood. The origin of the receptors is a man aged 35-49 years with active or convalescent COVID-19.

This chain connects TRBV14 to TRBJ2-7; 9 nucleotides agree with TRBD1. V shed 1 base and J 5 bases; nucleotides not matched to a gene: 9. CDR1 and CDR2 from the germline V gene are SGHDN and FVKESK. The CDR3 has 16 residues. The CDR3 DNA follows: TGTGCCAGCAGCCAAGGTGGGACAGGGCGTCTCGACGAGCAGTACTTC. It encodes CASSQGGTGRLDEQYF.

The rearrangement links TRBV5-1 to TRBJ1-2; perhaps TRBD1 as D (6 bases). The CDR3 is 18 amino acids. V gave up 4 bases and J gave up 0 bases, with 22 bases separating them. The V gene's germline CDR1 is SGHRS and CDR2 YFSETQ. In DNA form, the CDR3 reads TGCGCCAGCAGCCTGGGTACACAGGGATTCGGAGCTAACTATGGCTACACCTTC. Protein product: CASSLGTQGFGANYGYTF.

This clone came up once. The J gene is TRBJ2-7, the V gene TRBV5-1; TRBD1 matches 12 bases. CDR1 and CDR2 (germline): SGHRS, YFSETQ. The trim removed 1 base at V and 4 bases at J, leaving 3 bases unmatched. CDR3 length equals 15 residues. The CDR3 reads CASSLKGQGAYEQYF. DNA of the CDR3: TGCGCCAGCAGCTTGAAGGGACAGGGGGCTTACGAGCAGTACTTC.

The chain recombines TRBV27 with TRBJ1-1, with 9 bases lining up with TRBD1. The CDR3 is 15 residues long. J gave up 1 base and V 6 bases, and 6 bases lay outside the gene matches. Germline-derived CDR1 and CDR2 are MNHEY and SMNVEV (reference sequence). The CDR3 spells CASRIGDRANTEAFF. The CDR3 region has the DNA TGTGCCAGCAGAATAGGGGACAGGGCGAACACTGAAGCTTTCTTT.

The J gene is TRBJ2-4, the V gene TRBV5-1, with TRBD2 matching over 16 bases. The CDR3 totals 20 residues. Trimming removed 3 bases from V and 2 bases from J; junction bases left unmatched: 11. Germline V gives CDR1 SGHRS, CDR2 YFSETQ. CDR3 DNA: TGCGCCAGCAGCTGGGGGACTAGCGGGAGGGCCTCTACAACCAAAAACATTCAGTACTTC. This encodes CASSWGTSGRASTTKNIQYF. The variable domain in full, with the rest retrieved from reference TRBV5-1 and TRBJ2-4, is KAGVTQTPRYLIKTRGQQVTLSCSPISGHRSVSWYQQTPGQGLQFLFEYFSETQRNKGNFPGRFSGRQFSNSRSEMNVSTLELGDSALYLCASSWGTSGRASTTKNIQYFGAGTRLSVL.

The chain is built from TRBV5-6 and TRBJ1-5, with D perhaps TRBD1 (5 bases). Germline CDR1 SGHDT, CDR2 YYEEEE. The CDR3 covers 14 residues. Trimming took off 4 bases at V and 8 bases at J, with 16 bases between the two ends. CDR3 sequence (DNA): TGTGCCAGCAGCCCCCAAAAGGGGCTGGAGCCCCAGCATTTT. Its protein is CASSPQKGLEPQHF.

As DNA, the CDR3 is TGTGCCAGCACTCGGCGGTGGACAGGCGGCGATAGTCAGCCCCAGCATTTT. It specifies CASTRRWTGGDSQPQHF. V usage is TRBV6-6 and J usage is TRBJ1-5; 7 bases agree with TRBD1. V lost 7 bases to trimming and J lost 6 bases; unmatched junction nucleotides: 18. Germline CDR1 reads MNHNY; CDR2 reads SVGAGI (reference sequence). The CDR3 contains 17 residues.

The V gene is TRBV27, the J gene TRBJ1-2, with 12 bases lining up with TRBD1. With 5 bases clipped from V and 7 bases from J, the junction kept 8 bases outside the gene matches. This CDR3 region has 15 residues. The V gene's germline CDR1 is MNHEY and CDR2 SMNVEV (reference sequence). The CDR3 sequence: CASSRLGTGGGGYTF. DNA of the CDR3: TGTGCCAGCAGTCGATTAGGGACAGGGGGCGGTGGCTACACCTTC.

The chain carries TRBV28 and TRBJ2-1, with 9 bases identical to TRBD2. After removal of 2 bases from V and 2 bases from J, the junction contained 4 bases not matched to a gene. The germline gives CDR1 MDHEN, CDR2 SYDVKM. CDR3 size: 16 residues. The CDR3, as DNA: TGTGCCAGCAGTTTAACGGCGGGGGGGACCTACAATGAGCAGTTCTTC. Amino acid sequence: CASSLTAGGTYNEQFF.

CDR3 loop: CASSITGGEGPDQPQHF. The CDR3 DNA reads as TGTGCCAGCAGCATTACAGGGGGGGAAGGTCCGGATCAGCCCCAGCATTTT. The rearrangement uses TRBV27 and TRBJ1-5, with TRBD1 matching over 8 bases. There are 17 residues in the CDR3. CDR1 is MNHEY, CDR2 SMNVEV, per germline (reference sequence). Unmatched junction bases numbered 15, after V lost 6 bases and J lost 5 bases.

J is TRBJ1-1 and V is TRBV19; maybe TRBD1 (5 bases). CDR1 and CDR2 (germline): LNHDA, SQIVND (reference sequence). CDR3 size: 15 residues. V was shortened by 6 bases and J by 0 bases, with 14 bases between the two germline ends. The CDR3 loop reads CASSLPGIMNTEAFF. In nucleotides, the CDR3 is TGTGCCAGTAGCCTGCCAGGGATCATGAACACTGAAGCTTTCTTT.